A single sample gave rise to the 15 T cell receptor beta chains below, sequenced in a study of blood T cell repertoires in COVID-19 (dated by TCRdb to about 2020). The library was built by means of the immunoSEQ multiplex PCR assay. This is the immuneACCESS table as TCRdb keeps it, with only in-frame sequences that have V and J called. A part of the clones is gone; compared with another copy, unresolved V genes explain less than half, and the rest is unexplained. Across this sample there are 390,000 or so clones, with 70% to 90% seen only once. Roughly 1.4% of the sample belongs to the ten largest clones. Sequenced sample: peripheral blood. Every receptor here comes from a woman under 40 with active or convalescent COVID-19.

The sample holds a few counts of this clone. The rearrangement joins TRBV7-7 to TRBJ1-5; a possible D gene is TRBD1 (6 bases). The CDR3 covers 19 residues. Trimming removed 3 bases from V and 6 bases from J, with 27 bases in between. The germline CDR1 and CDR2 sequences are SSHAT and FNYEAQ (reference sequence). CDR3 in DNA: TGTGCCAGCAGCTTTGGACCCTTGGCAGGGGCGGTTTTCGTTCAGCCCCAGCATTTT. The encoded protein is CASSFGPLAGAVFVQPQHF.

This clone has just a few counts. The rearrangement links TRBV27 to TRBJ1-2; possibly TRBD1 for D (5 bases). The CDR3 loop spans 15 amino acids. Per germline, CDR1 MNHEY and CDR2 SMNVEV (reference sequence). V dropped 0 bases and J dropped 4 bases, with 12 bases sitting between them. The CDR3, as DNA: TGTGCCAGCAGTTTATCGTGGCAGGGAGGCTATGGCTACACCTTC. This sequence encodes CASSLSWQGGYGYTF.

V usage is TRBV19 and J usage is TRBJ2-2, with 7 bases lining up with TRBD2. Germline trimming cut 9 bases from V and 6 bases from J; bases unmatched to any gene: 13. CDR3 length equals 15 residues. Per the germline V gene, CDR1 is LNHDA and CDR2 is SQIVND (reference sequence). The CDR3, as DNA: TGTGCCAGCACGACGCCGGGAGGACGGCCCGGGGAGCTGTTTTTT. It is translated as CASTTPGGRPGELFF.

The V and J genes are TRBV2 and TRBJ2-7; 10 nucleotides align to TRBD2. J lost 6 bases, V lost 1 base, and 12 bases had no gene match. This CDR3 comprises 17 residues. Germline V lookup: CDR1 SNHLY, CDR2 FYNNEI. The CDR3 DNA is TGTGCCAGCAGTGAAGACGAACTAGCGGGAAGGTTTGGCGAGCAGTACTTC. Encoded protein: CASSEDELAGRFGEQYF.

The CDR3 sequence: CASSYTTGGSSEAFF. The CDR3 coding sequence is TGTGCCAGTAGTTATACTACAGGGGGATCATCTGAAGCTTTCTTT. The rearrangement uses TRBV19 and TRBJ1-1; 8 bases align to TRBD1. Germline V gene data show CDR1 as LNHDA and CDR2 as SQIVND (reference sequence). The CDR3 spans 15 residues. The ends lost 5 bases at V and 6 bases at J; junction bases unmatched: 11.

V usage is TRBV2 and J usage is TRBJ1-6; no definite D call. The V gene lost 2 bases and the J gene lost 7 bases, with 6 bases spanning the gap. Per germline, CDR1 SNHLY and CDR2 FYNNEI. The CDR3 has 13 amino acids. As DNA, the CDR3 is TGTGCCAGCAGTGAAATCGAGAATTCACCCCTCCACTTT. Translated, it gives CASSEIENSPLHF.

CDR3 nucleotides: TGTGCCAGCAGCGCCGGGACAGGGGACTTTACAGATACGCAGTATTTT. Its translation: CASSAGTGDFTDTQYF. The chain recombines TRBV7-9 with TRBJ2-3; 10 bases fit TRBD1. This CDR3 contains 16 residues. The trim removed 5 bases at V and 3 bases at J, leaving 8 bases unmatched. Germline CDR1 is SEHNR and CDR2 is FQNEAQ (reference sequence).

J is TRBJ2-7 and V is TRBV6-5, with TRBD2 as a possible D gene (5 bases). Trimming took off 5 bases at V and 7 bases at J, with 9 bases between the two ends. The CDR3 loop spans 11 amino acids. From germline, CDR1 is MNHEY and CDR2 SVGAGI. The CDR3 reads CASSTGSEQYF. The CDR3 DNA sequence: TGTGCCAGCAGTACTGGGAGTGAGCAGTACTTC.

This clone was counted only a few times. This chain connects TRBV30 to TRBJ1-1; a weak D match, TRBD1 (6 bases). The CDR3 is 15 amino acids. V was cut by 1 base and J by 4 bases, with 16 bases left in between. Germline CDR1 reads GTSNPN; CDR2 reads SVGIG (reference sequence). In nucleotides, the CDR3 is TGTGCCTGGAGTGGATACAGGACAGATTTCACTGAAGCTTTCTTT. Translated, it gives CAWSGYRTDFTEAFF.

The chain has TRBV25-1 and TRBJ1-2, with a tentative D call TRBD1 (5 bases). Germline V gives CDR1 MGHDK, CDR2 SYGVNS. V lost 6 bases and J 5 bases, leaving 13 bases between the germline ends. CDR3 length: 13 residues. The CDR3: CASRSPGRYGYTF. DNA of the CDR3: TGTGCCAGCAGGAGTCCAGGGCGATATGGCTACACCTTC.

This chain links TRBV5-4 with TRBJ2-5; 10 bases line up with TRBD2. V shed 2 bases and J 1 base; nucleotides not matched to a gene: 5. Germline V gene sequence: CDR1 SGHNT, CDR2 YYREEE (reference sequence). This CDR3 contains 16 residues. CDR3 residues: CASSFELAGVQETQYF. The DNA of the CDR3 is TGTGCCAGCAGCTTTGAGCTAGCGGGAGTCCAAGAGACCCAGTACTTC.

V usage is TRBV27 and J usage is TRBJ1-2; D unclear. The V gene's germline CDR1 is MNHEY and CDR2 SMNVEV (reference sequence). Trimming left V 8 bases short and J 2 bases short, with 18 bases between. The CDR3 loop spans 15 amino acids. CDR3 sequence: CASREGGRGNYGYTF. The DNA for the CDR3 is TGTGCCAGCCGGGAAGGAGGGAGAGGCAACTATGGCTACACCTTC.

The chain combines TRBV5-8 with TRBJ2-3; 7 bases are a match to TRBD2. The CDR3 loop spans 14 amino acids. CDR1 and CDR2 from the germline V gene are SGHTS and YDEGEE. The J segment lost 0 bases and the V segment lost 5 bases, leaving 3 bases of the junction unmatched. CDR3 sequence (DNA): TGTGCCAGCAGTTATAGCGGGAGCACAGATACGCAGTATTTT. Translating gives CASSYSGSTDTQYF.

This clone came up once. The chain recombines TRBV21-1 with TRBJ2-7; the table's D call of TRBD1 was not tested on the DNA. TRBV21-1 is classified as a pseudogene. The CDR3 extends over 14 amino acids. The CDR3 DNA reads TGTGCCAGCAGCAAAGCGGACATGAACTACGAGCAGTACTTC. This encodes CASSKADMNYEQYF.

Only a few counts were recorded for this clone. The CDR3 nucleotides read TGTGCCAGCAGCCGAACCGGGACAGGTACCAATGAGCAGTTCTTC. Translated: CASSRTGTGTNEQFF. The V gene is TRBV5-4, the J gene TRBJ2-1; 8 bases match TRBD1. The CDR3 is 15 residues long. After removal of 4 bases from V and 6 bases from J, the junction contained 9 bases not matched to a gene. Germline-derived CDR1 and CDR2 are SGHNT and YYREEE (reference sequence).